The entry below describes one TCR beta chain. This specimen comes from a study of blood T cell repertoires in COVID-19. Study background: Both acute and convalescent COVID-19 samples were obtained from the United States, Italy and Spain.

V was clipped by 8 bases and J by 2 bases, with 6 bases between them. CDR1 is SGHAT and CDR2 is FQNNGV in the germline V gene. CDR3 length: 11 amino acids. In the original workflow: Reference gene primers were amplified, and this amplification served to estimate nucleated cell counts. Sequencing used immunoSEQ multiplex PCR; TCRdb keeps in-frame clones, though not all of them. The D gene and trimming were derived from the DNA, and the V and J assignments and clone size from that table. The repertoire holds around 270,000 clones, around 88% seen once, with roughly 0.8% in the top ten. The TCR comes from a man aged 30-40 years with acute or convalescent COVID-19. Material: peripheral blood. The gene calls are TRBV11-2 and TRBJ1-2; D remains ambiguous. The CDR3 loop is CASEQNYGYTF. The CDR3 nucleotides read TGTGCCAGCGAACAAAACTATGGCTACACCTTC.